The 20 T cell receptor beta chains listed next were all sequenced from one sample in a study of cytomegalovirus exposure and HLA in healthy donors. Researchers ran the PCR with 60 Vbeta and 13 Jbeta primers. The repertoire was sequenced with immunoSEQ multiplex PCR; TCRdb's copy has only in-frame clones and lacks some. The data show roughly 53,000 clones, and the top ten clones hold roughly an eighth. Sample: PBMCs. These receptors originate from a man younger than 35 in good health and CMV-seropositive.

The V and J genes are TRBV19 and TRBJ2-7, with 9 bases that match TRBD2. Germline lookup yields CDR1 LNHDA and CDR2 SQIVND (reference sequence). The CDR3 consists of 15 residues. V lost 1 base to trimming and J lost 1 base; unmatched junction nucleotides: 2. The CDR3 bases are TGTGCCAGTAGTATAGGGCTAGCGGGGTCCTACGAGCAGTACTTC. Its protein product is CASSIGLAGSYEQYF.

The rearrangement joins TRBV7-2 to TRBJ2-7; 9 bases match TRBD2. This CDR3 has 14 residues. After removal of 1 base from V and 5 bases from J, the junction contained 3 bases not matched to a gene. Per germline, CDR1 SGHTA and CDR2 FQGNSA. The CDR3 spells CASSLDSGRNEQYF. CDR3 nucleotides: TGTGCCAGCAGCTTAGATAGCGGGAGAAACGAGCAGTACTTC. Based on the CDR3 plus reference TRBV7-2 and TRBJ2-7, the full variable domain is GAGVSQSPSNKVTEKGKDVELRCDPISGHTALYWYRQSLGQGLEFLIYFQGNSAPDKSGLPSDRFSAERTGGSVSTLTIQRTQQEDSAVYLCASSLDSGRNEQYFGPGTRLTVT.

CDR3 region: CASGTREKVGNEQFF. CDR3 nucleotides: TGTGCCAGCGGCACCCGGGAGAAGGTGGGAAATGAGCAGTTCTTC. This chain joins TRBV11-3 and TRBJ2-1; D may be TRBD2 (6 bases). Germline CDR1 and CDR2: SGHNT and YENEEA. This CDR3 is 15 amino acids long. V was clipped by 8 bases and J by 7 bases, with 21 bases between them.

V is TRBV11-2 and J is TRBJ2-3, with D possibly being TRBD1 (6 bases). The CDR3 spans 16 residues. Germline V CDR1 and CDR2: SGHAT, FQNNGV. Trimming left V 3 bases short and J 2 bases short, with 15 bases between. CDR3 sequence reads: CASSFSARGTTDTQYF. The CDR3 bases are TGTGCCAGCAGCTTTTCGGCCAGGGGCACCACAGATACGCAGTATTTT. Filled out from reference TRBV11-2 and TRBJ2-3, the complete variable domain reads EAGVAQSPRYKIIEKRQSVAFWCNPISGHATLYWYQQILGQGPKLLIQFQNNGVVDDSQLPKDRFSAERLKGVDSTLKIQPAKLEDSAVYLCASSFSARGTTDTQYFGPGTRLTVL.

The CDR3 DNA reads as TGTGCCAGTAACGCCGGGACAACAAACACTGAAGCTTTCTTT. Translation gives CASNAGTTNTEAFF. The gene calls are TRBV19 and TRBJ1-1, with a possible D match to TRBD1 (6 bases). The CDR3 is 14 amino acids. V shed 7 bases and J shed 2 bases, with 14 bases lying between them. Germline values: CDR1 LNHDA, CDR2 SQIVND (reference sequence).

The gene calls are TRBV19 and TRBJ2-7; 9 bases are shared with TRBD2. The junction had 7 bases not matched to a gene; V was cut back by 3 bases and J by 7 bases. The germline V gene encodes CDR1 LNHDA and CDR2 SQIVND (reference sequence). The CDR3 contains 14 residues. CDR3 in amino acids: CASSMAGGEVEQYF. The CDR3 region has the DNA TGTGCCAGTAGTATGGCGGGAGGGGAGGTTGAGCAGTACTTC.

The chain uses TRBV18 and TRBJ1-6; D may be TRBD1 (6 bases). Germline lookup yields CDR1 KGHSH and CDR2 LQKENI. Trimming left V 4 bases short and J 6 bases short, with 16 bases between. The CDR3 totals 16 residues. The CDR3 sequence: CASSLHRDKANSPLHF. The CDR3 DNA reads TGTGCCAGCTCACTGCACCGGGACAAAGCTAATTCACCCCTCCACTTT.

The chain is built from TRBV13 and TRBJ1-6; 9 bases map to TRBD1. Germline CDR1 PRHDT, CDR2 FYEKMQ (reference sequence). The V and J ends lost 4 bases and 7 bases, in that order; junction bases with no gene match: 8. The CDR3 has 16 amino acids. In nucleotides, the CDR3 is TGTGCCAGCAGCTATGGGGGGACAGGGTTCAATTCACCCCTCCACTTT. It specifies CASSYGGTGFNSPLHF.

The CDR3 nucleotides are TGTGCCAGCAGTGAAGCTAGCGGGAGGGCAGATACGCAGTATTTT. As protein: CASSEASGRADTQYF. The chain couples TRBV6-1 to TRBJ2-3; TRBD2 agrees at 11 bases. From germline, CDR1 is MNHNS and CDR2 SASEGT. V lost 0 bases to trimming and J lost 4 bases; unmatched junction nucleotides: 0. This CDR3 has 15 amino acids.

The chain combines TRBV28 with TRBJ2-7, with a tentative D call TRBD2 (5 bases). Trimming left V 5 bases short and J 5 bases short, with 16 bases between. CDR3 size: 14 residues. Germline V gene data show CDR1 as MDHEN and CDR2 as SYDVKM. The CDR3 DNA reads as TGTGCCAGCAGTCTCCGGACTCCCCCGGACGAGCAGTACTTC. It specifies CASSLRTPPDEQYF.

This chain links TRBV5-6 with TRBJ2-7; tentatively, D is TRBD2 (7 bases). The CDR3 extends over 15 amino acids. Trimming took 3 bases from V and 7 from J, leaving 20 bases between them. The germline CDR1 and CDR2 sequences are SGHDT and YYEEEE. The CDR3 is CASSSLAEGGLEQYF. The CDR3 coding sequence is TGTGCCAGCAGCTCTCTAGCGGAGGGGGGGTTGGAGCAGTACTTC.

The V call is TRBV28, the J call TRBJ1-1; 7 bases agree with TRBD1. V shed 6 bases and J 7 bases; nucleotides not matched to a gene: 8. Looked up from germline, CDR1 is MDHEN and CDR2 is SYDVKM. The CDR3 contains 13 residues. This CDR3 is CASSHRGLYEAFF. CDR3 DNA: TGTGCCAGCAGCCACAGGGGCCTTTATGAAGCTTTCTTT.

The genes are TRBV4-2 and TRBJ2-6, with 9 bases matching TRBD1. J was trimmed by 1 base and V by 0 bases; bases with no gene match: 1. The CDR3 is made up of 17 amino acids. CDR1 and CDR2 from the germline V gene are LGHNA and YNFKEQ. The CDR3 DNA is TGTGCCAGCAGCCAAGATGGGACAGGGTCTGGGGCCAACGTCCTGACTTTC. This sequence encodes CASSQDGTGSGANVLTF.

The chain recombines TRBV4-1 with TRBJ2-1, with D maybe TRBD1 (5 bases). Trimming shortened V by 7 bases and J by 1 base, and 11 bases separated the two germline ends. The CDR3 length is 14 residues. From germline, CDR1 is MGHRA and CDR2 YSYEKL. The chain's CDR3 is CASNRAGSYNEQFF. In DNA, the CDR3 is TGCGCCAGCAATCGGGCAGGGTCCTACAATGAGCAGTTCTTC.

The J gene is TRBJ2-1, the V gene TRBV9, with 7 bases fitting TRBD2. This CDR3 contains 15 residues. CDR1 and CDR2 (germline): SGDLS, YYNGEE. V lost 2 bases and J lost 8; bases outside the gene matches: 10. CDR3 coding DNA: TGTGCCAGCAGCGTGGGGGGGGACCGGGGCTATGAGCAGTTCTTC. Residues: CASSVGGDRGYEQFF.

The rearrangement uses TRBV19 and TRBJ1-1; D possibly corresponds to TRBD1 (5 bases). The V and J ends lost 3 bases and 5 bases respectively, with 13 bases between them. Germline assignment: CDR1 LNHDA and CDR2 SQIVND (reference sequence). This CDR3 has 14 amino acids. Here the CDR3 DNA reads TGTGCCAGTAGTATGAAAGGGGAGGTGACTGAAGCTTTCTTT. This translates into CASSMKGEVTEAFF.

This chain uses TRBV11-2 with TRBJ2-1; D is perhaps TRBD1 (5 bases). The CDR3 has 16 amino acids. The germline V and J ends were trimmed by 0 bases and 4 bases, with 13 bases remaining between them. In germline, CDR1 is SGHAT, CDR2 FQNNGV. The CDR3 loop reads CASSLDPGLRYNEQFF. The DNA of the CDR3 is TGTGCCAGCAGCTTAGATCCAGGGTTAAGGTACAATGAGCAGTTCTTC.

This chain connects TRBV28 to TRBJ2-2, with 7 bases identical to TRBD1. CDR3 length: 16 residues. Trimming cost V 5 bases and J 1 base; bases outside gene matches: 7. In germline, CDR1 is MDHEN, CDR2 SYDVKM. The CDR3 sequence is CASSSRTGLNTGELFF. CDR3 in DNA: TGTGCCAGCAGTAGCCGGACAGGATTGAACACCGGGGAGCTGTTTTTT.

The chain carries TRBV7-3 and TRBJ1-3, with no clear D. This CDR3 has 15 residues. Trimming took 8 bases from V and 0 from J, leaving 14 bases between them. The germline V gene encodes CDR1 SGHTA and CDR2 FQGTGA. DNA of the CDR3: TGTGCCAGCTTTACTTGGGCCTCCTCTGGAAACACCATATATTTT. Amino acid sequence: CASFTWASSGNTIYF.

V is TRBV25-1 and J is TRBJ2-1; D is possibly TRBD2 (5 bases). The germline gives CDR1 MGHDK, CDR2 SYGVNS. The CDR3 totals 14 residues. V was shortened by 6 bases and J by 8 bases, with 17 bases between the two germline ends. The CDR3 loop is CASSWTSKGDEQFF. In DNA form, the CDR3 reads TGTGCCAGCAGCTGGACTTCTAAGGGCGATGAGCAGTTCTTC.